Reported below is one TCR beta chain. The data were produced by immunoSEQ multiplex PCR, yet TCRdb's version contains in-frame clones alone and is incomplete. Of around 88,000 clones detected, about four fifths appear once; the ten largest clones hold approximately 7.9%. These data originate in a study of a mutant IDH1 vaccine in newly diagnosed glioma. Across the whole study: Most had both radiotherapy and temozolomide beforehand; others had only one.

This sample's time point: baseline, week 1 (first vaccination visit). Treatment indicated: pre-vaccination baseline after standard-of-care therapy. Germline CDR1 GTSNPN, CDR2 SVGIG (reference sequence). Trimming cost V 0 bases and J 0 bases, with 6 bases left between them. This CDR3 region has 14 residues. This TCR came from a man aged 40-50 years with glioma. The rearrangement links TRBV30 to TRBJ1-5, with D unclear. The sequenced sample was PBMCs, obtained from a glioma patient treated with radiotherapy, temozolomide or both. The CDR3 nucleotides read TGTGCCTGGAGTGTTGGGTATAGCAATCAGCCCCAGCATTTT. Its protein is CAWSVGYSNQPQHF.